The 14 T cell receptor beta chains below come from one sample, sequenced in a study of PD-1 blockade in classical Hodgkin lymphoma. Assay used: immunoSEQ multiplex PCR; TCRdb lists only in-frame clones, some missing. There are about 31,000 clones in the sample; about two thirds occur only once, and 4% lies in the top ten. Each of the patients experienced relapse following autologous stem cell transplantation, and their brentuximab vedotin exposure differed. This material consisted of peripheral blood mononuclear cells (PBMCs), taken before the second cycle of nivolumab. The source of these receptors is a human donor with classical Hodgkin lymphoma.

The CDR3 region is CASSVGGPGGYNEQFF. The DNA of the CDR3 is TGTGCCAGCAGCGTAGGGGGCCCCGGGGGGTACAATGAGCAGTTCTTC. The chain recombines TRBV9 with TRBJ2-1; TRBD2 aligns across 7 bases. The CDR3 length is 16 residues. CDR1 is SGDLS and CDR2 is YYNGEE in the germline V gene. The V segment lost 0 bases and the J segment 4 bases; nucleotides outside the gene matches: 7.

The chain carries TRBV7-9 and TRBJ1-1; D remains ambiguous. Germline CDR1 SEHNR, CDR2 FQNEAQ (reference sequence). The CDR3 has 12 amino acids. Deletions cut 5 bases from V and 3 bases from J, with 7 bases between. CDR3 DNA sequence: TGTGCCAGCAGCCAGGAATACACTGAAGCTTTCTTT. Translated, it gives CASSQEYTEAFF.

This clone has a single count. The chain joins TRBV7-9 to TRBJ2-3; D gene uncertain. V dropped 5 bases and J dropped 5 bases, with 14 bases sitting between them. Germline assignment: CDR1 SEHNR and CDR2 FQNEAQ (reference sequence). The CDR3 is 14 amino acids. CDR3 loop: CASSDTPGVDTQYF. The CDR3 region has the DNA TGTGCCAGCAGCGATACACCGGGTGTAGATACGCAGTATTTT. Together with reference TRBV7-9 and TRBJ2-3, the CDR3 gives the full variable domain: DTGVSQNPRHKITKRGQNVTFRCDPISEHNRLYWYRQTLGQGPEFLTYFQNEAQLEKSRLLSDRFSAERPKGSFSTLEIQRTEQGDSAMYLCASSDTPGVDTQYFGPGTRLTVL.

The genes are TRBV6-5 and TRBJ2-7, with 9 bases lining up with TRBD1. CDR1 MNHEY and CDR2 SVGAGI come from the germline V gene. After removal of 6 bases from V and 7 bases from J, the junction contained 4 bases not matched to a gene. The CDR3 totals 12 residues. CDR3 coding DNA: TGTGCCAGCAGACAGGGGGCTGGGGAGCAGTACTTC. It yields the protein CASRQGAGEQYF.

V and J are TRBV30 and TRBJ2-3; 7 bases align to TRBD1. CDR1 GTSNPN and CDR2 SVGIG come from the germline V gene (reference sequence). The CDR3 spans 16 residues. V dropped 1 base and J dropped 2; count of bases not matched to a gene: 9. The CDR3 loop reads CAWSDRMGQNTDTQYF. The CDR3 DNA reads TGTGCCTGGAGTGACCGGATGGGACAGAACACAGATACGCAGTATTTT.

The chain links TRBV6-4 to TRBJ1-5; D gene ambiguous. This CDR3 region has 14 residues. V was clipped by 4 bases and J by 0 bases, with 7 bases between them. The germline CDR1 and CDR2 sequences are MRHNA and SNTAGT. The CDR3 coding sequence is TGTGCCAGCAGTGGGTGGGATAGCAATCAGCCCCAGCATTTT. It specifies CASSGWDSNQPQHF.

This clone was recorded only once. CDR3 sequence (DNA): TGTGCCAGAGAGTTGAACAGGGGGCTATCTCAAGGAATCCCTGGGGCCAACGTCCTGACTTTC. Translating gives CARELNRGLSQGIPGANVLTF. The genes are TRBV2 and TRBJ2-6; 9 bases are a match to TRBD1. The CDR3 consists of 21 residues. Trimming cost V 9 bases and J 2 bases; bases outside gene matches: 23. The germline CDR1 and CDR2 sequences are SNHLY and FYNNEI.

This clone has a single count. This chain links TRBV6-1 with TRBJ1-2; D call uncertain. The V end was cut by 5 bases, the J end by 0 bases, with 7 bases between. Germline values: CDR1 MNHNS, CDR2 SASEGT. The CDR3 totals 13 residues. CDR3 region: CASSFSSNYGYTF. CDR3 bases: TGTGCCAGCAGTTTCAGCTCTAACTATGGCTACACCTTC.

The rearrangement joins TRBV25-1 to TRBJ2-7; 8 nucleotides line up with TRBD1. CDR3 length: 14 residues. Germline-derived CDR1 and CDR2 are MGHDK and SYGVNS. The ends lost 4 bases at V and 5 bases at J; junction bases unmatched: 7. CDR3 protein: CASSAWTGSDEQYF. The CDR3 region has the DNA TGTGCCAGCAGTGCGTGGACAGGGAGTGACGAGCAGTACTTC.

The chain links TRBV28 to TRBJ2-2; 7 positions match TRBD1. Losses at the gene ends were 7 bases for V and 2 bases for J; bases not matched to a gene: 7. CDR1 and CDR2 from the germline V gene are MDHEN and SYDVKM. This CDR3 region has 15 residues. DNA of the CDR3: TGTGCCAGCACCCTCCGAGGGGGCAACACCGGGGAGCTGTTTTTT. Translating it yields CASTLRGGNTGELFF.

The chain combines TRBV5-6 with TRBJ1-6; possibly TRBD1 for D (5 bases). V was pared by 4 bases and J by 5 bases, with 13 bases between. The germline V gene has CDR1 SGHDT and CDR2 YYEEEE. This CDR3 has 15 residues. CDR3 in DNA: TGTGCCAGCAGCCGGTGGGGGATTCATAATTCACCCCTCCACTTT. Translating gives CASSRWGIHNSPLHF.

V and J are TRBV6-6 and TRBJ1-6, with 10 bases matching TRBD1. This CDR3 has 14 amino acids. CDR1 is MNHNY, CDR2 SVGAGI, per germline (reference sequence). The V and J ends lost 8 bases and 10 bases, in that order; junction bases with no gene match: 8. CDR3 coding DNA: TGTGCCAGCGGGGGGGGACAGGGGAACTCACCCCTCCACTTT. It codes for CASGGGQGNSPLHF.

The V gene is TRBV21-1, the J gene TRBJ1-2; TRBD1, as called in the table, went unchecked against the DNA. TRBV21-1 is a known pseudogene. This CDR3 spans 18 amino acids. DNA for the CDR3: TGTGCCAGCAGCAAAATAAAACGCCCGACGCTGACAAACTATGGCTACACCTTC. Its translation is CASSKIKRPTLTNYGYTF.

The V gene is TRBV2, the J gene TRBJ1-4; D is possibly TRBD1 (5 bases). The CDR3 contains 15 residues. Trimming left V 2 bases short and J 4 bases short, with 11 bases between. CDR1 is SNHLY and CDR2 is FYNNEI in the germline V gene. The CDR3 nucleotides read TGTGCCAGCAGTGAACAGGGAAATAGTAATGAAAAACTGTTTTTT. It is translated as CASSEQGNSNEKLFF.